This T cell receptor beta chain derives from a study of T cell changes during pregnancy in multiple sclerosis. Clones were sequenced by immunoSEQ multiplex PCR, and TCRdb holds only the in-frame ones, with some missing. This sample has around 64,000 clones, with 85% to 95% found just once. V lost 3 bases and J 7 bases, leaving 15 bases between the germline ends. The CDR3 spans 15 residues. The germline V gene has CDR1 SGHVS and CDR2 FNYEAQ. V gene TRBV7-6 combines with J gene TRBJ1-4; weak D call: TRBD1 (6 bases). This sequence originates from a female donor with multiple sclerosis, enrolled in a pregnancy study. The sample here was CD8+ T cells from peripheral blood mononuclear cells, taken in the third trimester of pregnancy. CDR3 sequence: CASSLDSSLSEKLFF. The CDR3 nucleotides are TGTGCCAGCAGCTTGGACAGCAGCTTGAGTGAAAAACTGTTTTTT.